This passage covers 2 T cell receptor beta chains from one sample sequenced in a study of cytomegalovirus exposure and HLA in healthy donors. The primer mix had 60 Vbeta and 13 Jbeta primers. Produced via immunoSEQ multiplex PCR; TCRdb's table is partial and in-frame only. The sample has about 140,000 clones; 55% to 80% are singletons. Input material: PBMCs. The receptors were sampled from a human donor in good health.

The chain recombines TRBV5-1 with TRBJ2-1, with 14 bases fitting TRBD2. CDR1 and CDR2 from the germline V gene are SGHRS and YFSETQ. The J segment lost 7 bases and the V segment lost 3 bases, leaving 12 bases of the junction unmatched. The CDR3 covers 18 residues. CDR3 loop: CASSSGGTSGGLQNEQFF. The CDR3 DNA reads as TGCGCCAGCAGCTCGGGAGGGACTAGCGGGGGCCTACAGAATGAGCAGTTCTTC.

This sequence joins TRBV29-1 and TRBJ2-7, with D maybe TRBD2 (6 bases). Germline V gene sequence: CDR1 SQVTM, CDR2 ANQGSEA. The CDR3 extends over 14 amino acids. Trimming stripped 6 bases from V and 4 bases from J, with 19 bases between. Here the CDR3 reads CSVELDGSLYEQYF. CDR3 in DNA: TGCAGCGTCGAACTAGACGGGAGCTTGTACGAGCAGTACTTC.